These T cell receptor beta chains were read from a single sample in a study of cytomegalovirus exposure and HLA in healthy donors. Only in-frame clones appear in the TCRdb table, and some are missing; sequencing was by immunoSEQ multiplex PCR. This sample has roughly 86,000 clones, with about two thirds found just once. Sequencing used PBMCs. These receptors all stem from a man in his 60s in good health and CMV-seronegative. Both conserved end residues are part of each CDR3. D genes are given only for firm matches. The listing skips clone size in some rows; elsewhere it reads once, few, many or a size class.

J	D	size	V	CDR3	DNA
TRBJ1-1	.	.	TRBV7-2	CASSLMAGEEAFF	TGTGCCAGCAGCTTAATGGCAGGGGAGGAAGCTTTCTTT
TRBJ2-6	.	.	TRBV19	CASSSLGGDSHPVANVLTF	TGTGCCAGTAGTTCCCTAGGAGGGGACAGCCACCCTGTGGCCAACGTCCTGACTTTC
TRBJ1-3	.	.	TRBV5-1	CASSLAGAERGNTIYF	TGCGCCAGCAGCTTGGCAGGGGCCGAACGGGGTAACACCATATATTTT
TRBJ2-7	.	.	TRBV5-1	CASSNGGRGQGYEQYF	TGCGCCAGCAGCAATGGGGGGCGGGGGCAGGGCTACGAGCAGTACTTC
TRBJ2-3	TRBD1	.	TRBV12-5	CASGVGTGGKDTQYF	TGTGCTAGTGGTGTCGGGACAGGGGGCAAAGATACGCAGTATTTT
TRBJ2-3	.	.	TRBV5-1	CASSSITGDTDTQYF	TGCGCCAGCAGCTCCATAACAGGTGACACAGATACGCAGTATTTT
TRBJ2-2	TRBD2	.	TRBV30	CAWGGLAGEGYTGELFF	TGTGCCTGGGGGGGTTTAGCGGGAGAAGGGTACACCGGGGAGCTGTTTTTT
TRBJ2-7	.	few	TRBV7-8	CASSFAYEQYF	TGTGCCAGCAGCTTCGCCTACGAGCAGTACTTC
TRBJ2-2	.	.	TRBV19	CASISITSVAGELFF	TGTGCCAGTATATCCATAACGTCGGTGGCCGGGGAGCTGTTTTTT
TRBJ2-7	TRBD1	once	TRBV29-1	CSVGQGAGYEQYF	TGCAGCGTGGGACAGGGGGCGGGCTACGAGCAGTACTTC
TRBJ2-7	.	.	TRBV6-5	CASSEHSYEQYF	TGTGCCAGCAGTGAGCATTCCTACGAGCAGTACTTC
TRBJ2-7	.	few	TRBV19	CASSIAEGSYEQYF	TGTGCCAGTAGTATAGCGGAGGGTTCCTACGAGCAGTACTTC
TRBJ1-2	TRBD1	.	TRBV6-1	CASSEGKTWTGEGYGYTF	TGTGCCAGCAGTGAAGGAAAGACTTGGACAGGGGAGGGATATGGCTACACCTTC
TRBJ2-2	.	.	TRBV30	CAWADSGELFF	TGTGCCTGGGCGGACAGCGGGGAGCTGTTTTTT
TRBJ1-3	TRBD1	.	TRBV7-2	CASSRTGAGNTIYF	TGTGCCAGCAGCCGGACAGGGGCTGGAAACACCATATATTTT
TRBJ1-1	TRBD1	few	TRBV4-3	CASSQDLQTGYTEAFF	TGCGCCAGCAGCCAAGATCTCCAGACAGGGTACACTGAAGCTTTCTTT
TRBJ1-4	TRBD1	few	TRBV5-5	CASSLSPGQGSNEKLFF	TGTGCCAGCAGCTTGTCCCCGGGACAGGGTTCCAATGAAAAACTGTTTTTT
TRBJ2-7	TRBD1	.	TRBV6-1	CASRPDRGSDEQYF	TGTGCCAGCAGACCGGACAGGGGTTCGGACGAGCAGTACTTC
TRBJ2-5	.	.	TRBV30	CAWCASVVVQETQYF	TGTGCCTGGTGTGCTAGCGTCGTAGTCCAAGAGACCCAGTACTTC
TRBJ2-7	TRBD2	.	TRBV10-3	CAISLQRGEDEQYF	TGTGCCATCAGTCTCCAGCGGGGGGAAGACGAGCAGTACTTC
TRBJ2-6	.	.	TRBV5-6	CASSPTGANVLTF	TGTGCCAGCAGCCCCACTGGGGCCAACGTCCTGACTTTC
TRBJ2-2	.	.	TRBV6-5	CASSYSRHRGTGELFF	TGTGCCAGCAGTTACTCGAGGCATCGGGGCACCGGGGAGCTGTTTTTT
TRBJ2-7	TRBD1	.	TRBV10-2	CASRTSLRDRDPNEQYF	TGCGCCAGCAGGACGAGTCTCCGGGACAGGGACCCTAACGAGCAGTACTTC
TRBJ2-7	.	.	TRBV7-8	CASSLFTQVGYEQYF	TGTGCCAGCAGCTTATTTACCCAGGTCGGCTACGAGCAGTACTTC
TRBJ2-7	.	.	TRBV19	CASSESSDLYEQYF	TGTGCCAGTAGCGAATCCTCCGACTTATACGAGCAGTACTTC
TRBJ2-2	.	few	TRBV19	CASKSRAAGELFF	TGTGCCAGTAAGAGCAGGGCGGCCGGGGAGCTGTTTTTT
TRBJ2-7	TRBD2	.	TRBV10-2	CASSEGALAATRTSYEQYF	TGCGCCAGCAGTGAAGGTGCACTAGCGGCCACCCGAACTTCCTACGAGCAGTACTTC
TRBJ2-3	.	.	TRBV28	CASSVISDTQYF	TGTGCCAGCAGTGTTATCTCAGATACGCAGTATTTT
TRBJ2-3	.	few	TRBV4-3	CASSLRDFPTDTQYF	TGCGCCAGCAGCCTAAGGGACTTTCCCACAGATACGCAGTATTTT
TRBJ1-1	.	.	TRBV28	CASSFRGYRVNTEAFF	TGTGCCAGCAGTTTTAGGGGCTACCGGGTGAACACTGAAGCTTTCTTT
TRBJ1-4	TRBD1	.	TRBV5-1	CASSTTGVDEKLFF	TGCGCCAGCAGCACGACAGGGGTCGATGAAAAACTGTTTTTT
TRBJ1-1	.	few	TRBV7-9	CASSSQQTDMNTEAFF	TGTGCCAGCAGCTCGCAACAGACAGACATGAACACTGAAGCTTTCTTT
TRBJ1-5	.	few	TRBV7-2	CASSFSGGRTNQPQHF	TGTGCCAGCAGCTTTTCAGGAGGGAGGACGAATCAGCCCCAGCATTTT
TRBJ2-7	TRBD2	.	TRBV4-1	CASSPSGRADEQYF	TGCGCCAGCAGCCCGAGTGGGAGGGCCGACGAGCAGTACTTC
TRBJ1-4	.	.	TRBV15	CATSRAPREKLFF	TGTGCCACCAGCAGAGCGCCTAGAGAAAAACTGTTTTTT
TRBJ1-5	.	.	TRBV4-1	CASSHPARSNQPQHF	TGCGCCAGCAGCCACCCGGCGAGGAGCAATCAGCCCCAGCATTTT
TRBJ2-1	TRBD2	.	TRBV30	CAWSGSTSGGPYYNEQFF	TGTGCCTGGAGCGGATCGACTAGCGGGGGGCCCTACTACAATGAGCAGTTCTTC
TRBJ1-1	.	.	TRBV6-6	CASSYSEGERAFF	TGTGCCAGCAGTTACTCGGAAGGGGAAAGAGCTTTCTTT
TRBJ2-7	TRBD2	.	TRBV11-2	CASSSVALGSGRGDEQYF	TGTGCCAGCAGCTCCGTTGCCCTAGGTAGCGGGAGGGGCGACGAGCAGTACTTC
TRBJ2-7	TRBD2	.	TRBV15	CATSSIGTSKYEQYF	TGTGCCACCAGCTCGATAGGGACTAGCAAATACGAGCAGTACTTC
TRBJ2-2	TRBD2	.	TRBV5-4	CASSLKLAGGGGELFF	TGTGCCAGCAGCTTGAAGCTAGCGGGAGGAGGAGGGGAGCTGTTTTTT
TRBJ1-4	.	.	TRBV6-5	CASSYTGGSANEKLFF	TGTGCCAGCAGTTACACCGGGGGTAGCGCTAATGAAAAACTGTTTTTT
TRBJ2-1	TRBD2	.	TRBV7-9	CASSSRTSGGAKDEQFF	TGTGCCAGCAGCTCACGGACTAGCGGGGGGGCCAAGGATGAGCAGTTCTTC
TRBJ2-5	TRBD2	.	TRBV5-1	CASSLGRGEETQYF	TGCGCCAGCAGCTTAGGGCGGGGGGAAGAGACCCAGTACTTC
TRBJ2-5	.	.	TRBV5-6	CASSFSSVSETQYF	TGTGCCAGCAGCTTTTCGTCGGTATCAGAGACCCAGTACTTC